This TCR beta chain appears in the sequencing data of a study of blood T cell repertoires in COVID-19. On the study more broadly: Sites across the United States, Italy and Spain contributed samples from acute and convalescent COVID-19.

Profiling relied on immunoSEQ multiplex PCR, and the TCRdb table lists in-frame clones only, not all of them. Here the sample spans 9,000 or so clones, 80% being singletons. This CDR3 has 15 residues. With V trimmed by 9 bases and J by 6 bases, 9 bases remained unmatched. Germline V CDR1 and CDR2: KGHDR, SFDVKD. This TCR was recovered from a man aged 65-85 years with active COVID-19. This chain links TRBV24-1 with TRBJ2-1, with TRBD2 identical over 11 bases. The sequencing sample was made of peripheral blood. CDR3 in amino acids: CATALGTSGINEQFF. The CDR3 DNA reads as TGTGCCACCGCCCTAGGGACTAGCGGAATCAATGAGCAGTTCTTC.